Below, 24 T cell receptor beta chains from the same sample are listed, as sequenced in a study of breast tumors, draining lymph nodes, adjacent tissues. Breast cancer patients provided tissue from their axillary draining lymph nodes. TCRdb passed the multiplex PCR reads through MiXCR, listing each CDR3 protein once. The data hold some 170,000 distinct CDR3 sequences, with 25% to 40% observed a single time. Material: axillary lymph node tissue. These receptors came from a female donor with breast cancer. Some clones in this sample may be carry-over from other donors' samples.

As concerns this clonotype: At one boundary the junction diverges from the germline segment, which might be a read error. The CDR3: CTSSIGQTSTDTQYF. CDR3 sequence (DNA): TGCACCAGCAGCATTGGACAGACTAGCACAGATACGCAGTATTTC. This chain uses TRBV5-1 with TRBJ2-3; D is perhaps TRBD2 (7 bases). There are 15 residues in the CDR3. Germline lookup yields CDR1 SGHRS and CDR2 YFSETQ.

In this sample, this clonotype turned up many times. V gene TRBV6-2 or TRBV6-3 combines with J gene TRBJ2-7, with D possibly matching TRBD2 (6 bases). Trimming removed 5 bases at V and 6 bases at J, with 26 bases between. CDR3 length: 17 residues. CDR1 is MNHEY and CDR2 is SVGEGT in the germline V gene. DNA for the CDR3: TGTGCCAGCAGTACCACAATGGGTGCAGGGACTTCTTCCGAGCAGTACTTC. Protein product: CASSTTMGAGTSSEQYF.

Many counts were recorded for this clonotype. CDR3: CASSLKSGMGPGYTF. In nucleotides, the CDR3 is TGTGCCAGCAGCTTGAAATCGGGGATGGGGCCTGGCTACACCTTC. The V and J genes are TRBV5-6 and TRBJ1-2, with D perhaps matching TRBD1 (5 bases). Looked up from germline, CDR1 is SGHDT and CDR2 is YYEEEE. This CDR3 has 15 amino acids. V shed 1 base and J shed 7 bases, with 17 bases lying between them.

This clonotype was seen ten or more times. The chain uses TRBV7-9 and TRBJ1-6, with 7 bases fitting TRBD1. CDR1 and CDR2 (germline): SEHNR, FQNEAQ (reference sequence). The CDR3 has 16 amino acids. Trimming removed 5 bases from V and 15 bases from J; junction bases left unmatched: 19. The CDR3 spells CASSRSRQGGHKILHF. As DNA, the CDR3 is TGTGCCAGCAGCCGATCAAGACAGGGAGGGCACAAGATCCTCCACTTT.

Note on this clonotype: A much larger clone differs from this one at a single base, so this may be a read error. V usage is TRBV12-3 or TRBV12-4 and J usage is TRBJ2-1; 10 bases agree with TRBD2. CDR3 size: 15 residues. The CDR3 spells CTSRCAASGGGEQFF. The CDR3 nucleotides are TGTACCAGCAGGTGCGCCGCTAGCGGGGGAGGAGAGCAGTTCTTC.

V gene TRBV5-5 combines with J gene TRBJ2-7; 7 positions agree with TRBD2. V was pared by 4 bases and J by 5 bases, with 12 bases of the junction left unmatched. The germline V gene encodes CDR1 SGHKS and CDR2 YYEKEE (reference sequence). The CDR3 has 15 residues. In DNA form, the CDR3 reads TGTGCCAGCAGCCTTACTAGCGCGTTTACCAACGAGCAGTACTTC. Protein sequence: CASSLTSAFTNEQYF.

The V call is TRBV12-3 or TRBV12-4, the J call TRBJ1-5; a possible D gene is TRBD1 (6 bases). This CDR3 has 15 residues. V dropped 6 bases and J dropped 3 bases, with 15 bases sitting between them. Here the CDR3 DNA reads TGTGCCAGCAGACAGGGTGGGGGGACCAATCAGCCCCAGCATTTT. This encodes CASRQGGGTNQPQHF.

With regard to this clonotype: Its ends do not fully match the called genes, so a read error is possible. V usage is TRBV11-2 and J usage is TRBJ2-7; possible D gene TRBD2, 5 bases. The CDR3 is 13 residues long. Germline V gives CDR1 SGHAT, CDR2 FQNNGV. Here the CDR3 DNA reads TGTGCCAGCAGCTTACTTGAGGGCCACAAGCAGCACTTC. The encoded protein is CASSLLEGHKQHF.

The sample holds many counts of this clonotype. The chain uses TRBV15 and TRBJ2-5; D is tentatively TRBD1 or TRBD2 (5 bases each). Germline CDR1 reads LNHNV; CDR2 reads YYDKDF (reference sequence). V gave up 3 bases and J gave up 4 bases, with 12 bases separating them. This CDR3 region has 14 residues. In DNA form, the CDR3 reads TGTGCCACCAGCAGCGGGGCAGCTGGAGAGACCCAGTACTTC. Amino acids: CATSSGAAGETQYF.

The CDR3 protein is CASTYVGEGNEKLFF. Here the CDR3 DNA reads TGTGCCAGCACGTACGTAGGTGAGGGGAACGAAAAACTGTTTTTT. The chain carries TRBV28 and TRBJ1-4, with D perhaps TRBD1 (5 bases). Trimming took off 7 bases at V and 8 bases at J, with 20 bases between the two ends. Germline V lookup: CDR1 MDHEN, CDR2 SYDVKM. CDR3 length: 15 amino acids.

This clonotype was seen a handful of times. A read error may explain this, as a much larger clone is one base away. This chain joins TRBV20-1 and TRBJ2-7, with 10 bases fitting TRBD1. V lost 2 bases and J lost 2; bases outside the gene matches: 6. This CDR3 is built from 15 residues. Looked up from germline, CDR1 is DFQATT and CDR2 is SNEGSKA (reference sequence). CDR3 DNA: TGCAGTGCTAGAAGGCGGACAGGGGGAACCTACGAGCAGTACTTC. This sequence encodes CSARRRTGGTYEQYF.

This chain uses TRBV10-3 with TRBJ1-5; 8 positions match TRBD1. From germline, CDR1 is ENHRY and CDR2 SYGVKD. The length of the CDR3 is 15 residues. With V trimmed by 3 bases and J by 5 bases, 6 bases remained unmatched. The CDR3 DNA reads as TGTGCCATCAGTGACCGGACAGGGAGAGATCAGCCCCAGCATTTT. Its protein is CAISDRTGRDQPQHF.

As to this clonotype: The junction departs from germline at one end; a sequencing error may be responsible. This chain links TRBV25-1 with TRBJ1-2; weak D call: TRBD1 (5 bases). Germline lookup yields CDR1 MGHDK and CDR2 SYGVNS. There are 14 residues in the CDR3. The CDR3 DNA is TGTGCCAGCAGTGAATACCGGGGGAGGTATGGCGACGCCTTC. Its protein product is CASSEYRGRYGDAF.

This clonotype was detected many times. The V gene is TRBV20-1, the J gene TRBJ2-1; 8 bases are a match to TRBD2. CDR1 is DFQATT, CDR2 SNEGSKA, per germline (reference sequence). The CDR3 covers 12 residues. Losses at the gene ends were 1 base for V and 10 bases for J; bases not matched to a gene: 3. The DNA of the CDR3 is TGCAGTGCTAGAGTCGGGAGGGGAGAGCAGTTCTTC. This gives the protein CSARVGRGEQFF.

The chain has TRBV4-1 and TRBJ1-1; 7 bases agree with TRBD1. Germline assignment: CDR1 MGHRA and CDR2 YSYEKL. The CDR3 spans 16 residues. V dropped 4 bases and J dropped 0; count of bases not matched to a gene: 8. In nucleotides, the CDR3 is TGCGCCAGCAGCCGGACAGGCCCACTAATGAACACTGAAGCTTTCTTT. This gives the protein CASSRTGPLMNTEAFF.

This clonotype has ten or more counts. The V and J genes are TRBV28 and TRBJ1-6, with D perhaps matching TRBD1 (6 bases). The CDR3 length is 16 residues. V lost 6 bases, J lost 8 bases, and 20 bases lay in between. Germline V gene sequence: CDR1 MDHEN, CDR2 SYDVKM. The CDR3 loop reads CASRPTQGGGDSPLHF. CDR3 nucleotide sequence: TGTGCCAGCAGGCCTACACAAGGGGGGGGCGATTCACCCCTCCACTTT.

The chain recombines TRBV4-2 with TRBJ1-2, with a weak D call TRBD1 (5 bases). Trimming cost V 4 bases and J 1 base, with 7 bases left between them. CDR3 length equals 13 residues. The germline V gene encodes CDR1 LGHNA and CDR2 YNFKEQ. Here the CDR3 DNA reads TGTGCCAGCAGCCTGGGGCTTAACTATGGCTACACCTTC. Translated: CASSLGLNYGYTF.

This clonotype showed up many times. This chain uses TRBV4-1 with TRBJ2-1; D may be TRBD2 (6 bases). In germline, CDR1 is MGHRA, CDR2 YSYEKL. Trimming stripped 3 bases from V and 4 bases from J, with 16 bases between. The CDR3 contains 16 residues. CDR3 region: CASSHPARDSYNEQFF. The DNA of the CDR3 is TGCGCCAGCAGCCACCCCGCGCGGGACTCGTACAATGAGCAGTTCTTC.

Ten or more counts support this clonotype. A junction end diverges from the germline sequence, so it may reflect a read error. The chain employs TRBV20-1 and TRBJ1-6, with D hard to call. The CDR3 consists of 13 residues. Germline lookup yields CDR1 DFQATT and CDR2 SNEGSKA (reference sequence). Here the CDR3 reads CSHSRIYNSLLHF. The CDR3 DNA reads TGCAGCCATTCCAGGATTTATAATTCACTCCTCCACTTT.

This clonotype was detected many times. The chain recombines TRBV20-1 with TRBJ2-1, with 10 bases matching TRBD1. Germline assignment: CDR1 DFQATT and CDR2 SNEGSKA (reference sequence). J gave up 7 bases and V 7 bases, and 7 bases lay outside the gene matches. The CDR3 spans 13 residues. The CDR3 sequence is CSVPGQGMNEQFF. For the CDR3, the DNA is TGCAGTGTCCCGGGACAGGGGATGAATGAGCAGTTCTTC.

This clonotype was counted ten times or more. The gene calls are TRBV29-1 and TRBJ2-5; D possibly matches TRBD1 or TRBD2 (6 bases each). CDR1 is SQVTM, CDR2 ANQGSEA, per germline. The CDR3 runs 13 residues. V was clipped by 2 bases and J by 5 bases, with 12 bases between them. CDR3 sequence reads: CSVEFRGLETQYF. CDR3 sequence (DNA): TGCAGCGTTGAATTTCGGGGGCTGGAGACCCAGTACTTC.

This chain links TRBV5-1 with TRBJ2-3, with a weak D call TRBD2 (6 bases). V dropped 3 bases and J dropped 1 base, with 9 bases sitting between them. The CDR3 covers 14 residues. Germline CDR1 and CDR2: SGHRS and YFSETQ. CDR3 nucleotide sequence: TGCGCCAGCAGCTCCTCTAGCGGCACAGATACGCAGTATTTT. Translation gives CASSSSSGTDTQYF.

Many counts were recorded for this clonotype. The chain carries TRBV4-3 and TRBJ2-7; 11 nucleotides line up with TRBD2. Trimming at V came to 3 bases and at J to 2 bases, leaving 9 bases not matched to a gene. CDR1 is LGHNA and CDR2 is YSLEER in the germline V gene. The CDR3 is 17 residues long. The CDR3 bases are TGCGCCAGCAGCCAGGGAACCGGGACTAGCGGTACCTACGAGCAGTACTTC. Amino acid sequence: CASSQGTGTSGTYEQYF.

This clonotype was recorded once. This sequence may be a read error, since a much larger clone differs from it by one base. This chain links TRBV3-1 with TRBJ2-5, with 8 bases matching TRBD2. The CDR3 runs to 15 residues. V was pared by 6 bases and J by 7 bases, with 13 bases of the junction left unmatched. CDR1 and CDR2 from the germline V gene are LGHDT and YNNKEL (reference sequence). CDR3 protein: CASSSPAGVGGTQYF. The CDR3 nucleotides read TGTGCCAGCAGTTCACCAGCGGGAGTGGGAGGGACCCAGTACTTC.